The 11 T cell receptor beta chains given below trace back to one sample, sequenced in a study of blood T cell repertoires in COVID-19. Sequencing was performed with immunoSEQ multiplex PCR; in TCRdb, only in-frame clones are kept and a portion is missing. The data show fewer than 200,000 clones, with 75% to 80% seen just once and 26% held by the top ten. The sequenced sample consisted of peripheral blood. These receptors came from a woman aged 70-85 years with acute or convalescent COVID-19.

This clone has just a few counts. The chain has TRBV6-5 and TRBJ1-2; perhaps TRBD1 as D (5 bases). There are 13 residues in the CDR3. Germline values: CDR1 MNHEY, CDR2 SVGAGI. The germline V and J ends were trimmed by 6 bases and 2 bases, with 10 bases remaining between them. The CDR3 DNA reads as TGTGCCAGCAGGCCACAGGCCAACTATGGCTACACCTTC. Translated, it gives CASRPQANYGYTF.

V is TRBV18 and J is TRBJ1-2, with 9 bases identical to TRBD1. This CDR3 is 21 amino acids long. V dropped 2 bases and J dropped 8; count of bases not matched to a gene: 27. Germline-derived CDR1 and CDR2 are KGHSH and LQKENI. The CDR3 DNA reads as TGTGCCAGCTCACCAGTCAACCTCGTCGCGGGACAGGGTTCGGGCACGGAGGGCTACACCTTC. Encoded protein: CASSPVNLVAGQGSGTEGYTF.

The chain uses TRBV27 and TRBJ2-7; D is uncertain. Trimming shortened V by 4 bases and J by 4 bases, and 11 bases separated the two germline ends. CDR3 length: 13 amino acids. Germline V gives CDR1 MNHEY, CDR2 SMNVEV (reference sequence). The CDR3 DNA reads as TGTGCCAGCAGTTACAGTGGTAGGTACGAGCAGTACTTC. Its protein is CASSYSGRYEQYF.

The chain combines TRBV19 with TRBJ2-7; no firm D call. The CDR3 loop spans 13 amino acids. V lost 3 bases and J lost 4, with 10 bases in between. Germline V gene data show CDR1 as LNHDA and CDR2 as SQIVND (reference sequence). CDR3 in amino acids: CASSMTPDYEQYF. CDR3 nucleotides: TGTGCCAGTAGTATGACTCCCGATTACGAGCAGTACTTC.

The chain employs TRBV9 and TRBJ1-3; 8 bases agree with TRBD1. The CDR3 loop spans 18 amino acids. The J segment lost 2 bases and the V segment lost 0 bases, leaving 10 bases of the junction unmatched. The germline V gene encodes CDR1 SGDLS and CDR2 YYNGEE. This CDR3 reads CASSVDPQGQGPGNTIYF. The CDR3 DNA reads TGTGCCAGCAGCGTAGATCCCCAAGGACAGGGACCTGGAAACACCATATATTTT.

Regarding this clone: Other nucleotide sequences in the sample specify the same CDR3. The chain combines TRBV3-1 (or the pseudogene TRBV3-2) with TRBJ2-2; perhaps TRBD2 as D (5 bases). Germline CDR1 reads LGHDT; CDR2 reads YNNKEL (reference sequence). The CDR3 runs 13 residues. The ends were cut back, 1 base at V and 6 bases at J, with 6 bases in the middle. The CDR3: CASSQGRAGELFF. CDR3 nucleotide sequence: TGTGCCAGCAGCCAAGGGCGGGCCGGGGAGCTGTTTTTT.

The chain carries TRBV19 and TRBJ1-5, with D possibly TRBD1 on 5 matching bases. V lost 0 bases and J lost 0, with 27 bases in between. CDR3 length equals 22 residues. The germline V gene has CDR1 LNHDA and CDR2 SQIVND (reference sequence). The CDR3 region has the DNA TGTGCCAGTAGTATAGATCCCCCTGACAGTCTTGGACCCACCTATAGCAATCAGCCCCAGCATTTT. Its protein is CASSIDPPDSLGPTYSNQPQHF.

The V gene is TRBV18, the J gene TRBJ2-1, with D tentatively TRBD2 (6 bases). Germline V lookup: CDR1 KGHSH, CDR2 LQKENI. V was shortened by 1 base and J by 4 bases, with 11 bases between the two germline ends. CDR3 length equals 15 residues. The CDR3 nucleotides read TGTGCCAGCTCACCACGCGGGACCGTTTACAATGAGCAGTTCTTC. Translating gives CASSPRGTVYNEQFF.

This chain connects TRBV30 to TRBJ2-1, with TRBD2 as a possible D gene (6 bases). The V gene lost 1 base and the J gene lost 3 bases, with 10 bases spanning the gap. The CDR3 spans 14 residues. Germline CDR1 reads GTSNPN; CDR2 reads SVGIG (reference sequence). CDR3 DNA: TGTGCCTGGAGTGAACTAGCCATCTACAATGAGCAGTTCTTC. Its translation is CAWSELAIYNEQFF.

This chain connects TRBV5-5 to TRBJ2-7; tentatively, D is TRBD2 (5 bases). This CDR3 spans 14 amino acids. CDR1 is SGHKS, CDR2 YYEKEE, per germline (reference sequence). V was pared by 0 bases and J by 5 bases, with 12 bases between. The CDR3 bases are TGTGCCAGCAGCTTGGGAGGGTCCTGGGACGAGCAGTACTTC. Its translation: CASSLGGSWDEQYF. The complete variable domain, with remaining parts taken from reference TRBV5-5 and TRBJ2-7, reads DAGVTQSPTHLIKTRGQQVTLRCSPISGHKSVSWYQQVLGQGPQFIFQYYEKEERGRGNFPDRFSARQFPNYSSELNVNALLLGDSALYLCASSLGGSWDEQYFGPGTRLTVT.

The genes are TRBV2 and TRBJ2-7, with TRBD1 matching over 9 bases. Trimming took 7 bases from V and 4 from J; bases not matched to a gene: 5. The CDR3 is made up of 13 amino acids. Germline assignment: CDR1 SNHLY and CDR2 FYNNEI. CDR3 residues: CASNAGTGYEQYF. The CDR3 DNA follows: TGTGCCAGCAATGCCGGGACAGGGTACGAGCAGTACTTC.